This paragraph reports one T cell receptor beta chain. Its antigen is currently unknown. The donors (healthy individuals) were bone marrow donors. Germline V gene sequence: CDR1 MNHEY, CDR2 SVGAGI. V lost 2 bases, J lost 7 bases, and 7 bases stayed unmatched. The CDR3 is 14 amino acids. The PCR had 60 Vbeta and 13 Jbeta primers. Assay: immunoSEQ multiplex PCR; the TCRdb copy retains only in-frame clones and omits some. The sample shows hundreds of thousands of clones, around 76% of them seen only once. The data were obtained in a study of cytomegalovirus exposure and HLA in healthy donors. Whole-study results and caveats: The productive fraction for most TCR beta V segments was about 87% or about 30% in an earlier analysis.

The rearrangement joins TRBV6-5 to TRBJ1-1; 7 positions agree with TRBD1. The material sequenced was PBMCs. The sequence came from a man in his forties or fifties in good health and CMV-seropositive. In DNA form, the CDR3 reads TGTGCCAGCAGTTACGACAGGGATGTCTTTGAAGCTTTCTTT. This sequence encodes CASSYDRDVFEAFF.